What follows are 24 T cell receptor beta chains derived from one specimen sequenced in a study of graft-versus-host responses after intestinal transplantation (dated by TCRdb to 2020 to 2022). The sample's time point, from its label and the paper: cells obtained before transplantation from donor or recipient. The protocol used for the library was the immunoSEQ multiplex PCR assay. As stored in TCRdb, this immuneACCESS dataset retains in-frame rearrangements with V and J assigned. A fraction of the clones does not appear; measured against another copy, unresolved V genes explain less than half of the discrepancy, and the remainder lacks a known reason. The sample table shows some 120,000 clones, and 85% to 95% are seen once. Of the sample, under 1.5% is held by the ten largest clones. The antigens of these receptors remain unknown. Sequenced here: unstimulated CD8+ T cells sorted from spleen or lymph node cells, sampled before transplant. The receptor source for this set is a human donor who was the organ donor for an intestinal transplant.

The chain uses TRBV19 and TRBJ1-5; D is unresolved. The CDR3 is 17 residues long. Germline V CDR1 and CDR2: LNHDA, SQIVND (reference sequence). Trimming cost V 7 bases and J 0 bases, with 19 bases left between them. CDR3 nucleotide sequence: TGTGCCAGTACCCCCACGGGCGGCCTGTATAGCAATCAGCCCCAGCATTTT. This encodes CASTPTGGLYSNQPQHF. Full variable domain (rest looked up from reference TRBV19 and TRBJ1-5): DGGITQSPKYLFRKEGQNVTLSCEQNLNHDAMYWYRQDPGQGLRLIYYSQIVNDFQKGDIAEGYSVSREKKESFPLTVTSAQKNPTAFYLCASTPTGGLYSNQPQHFGDGTRLSIL.

The chain combines TRBV27 with TRBJ2-7; 10 nucleotides line up with TRBD1. Looked up from germline, CDR1 is MNHEY and CDR2 is SMNVEV (reference sequence). The CDR3 is 17 residues long. V lost 5 bases and J lost 1; bases outside the gene matches: 11. CDR3 protein: CASSAGPDRGPSYEQYF. The CDR3 DNA reads as TGTGCCAGCAGTGCCGGACCAGACAGGGGGCCGTCCTACGAGCAGTACTTC.

As DNA, the CDR3 is TGTGCCAGCAGCTTAGAGGCTAGCGGCCTAAATGAGCAGTTCTTC. Translated: CASSLEASGLNEQFF. The chain carries TRBV7-2 and TRBJ2-1, with TRBD2 matching 7 bases. Germline values: CDR1 SGHTA, CDR2 FQGNSA. Germline trimming cut 1 base from V and 7 bases from J; bases unmatched to any gene: 7. CDR3 length equals 15 residues.

The rearrangement uses TRBV4-2 and TRBJ2-7; D could derive from TRBD1 or TRBD2 (5 bases each). From germline, CDR1 is LGHNA and CDR2 YNFKEQ. The CDR3 is 16 residues long. V was clipped by 0 bases and J by 0 bases, with 12 bases between them. DNA of the CDR3: TGTGCCAGCAGCCAAGAGGGGGTGGGTAACTCCTACGAGCAGTACTTC. It yields the protein CASSQEGVGNSYEQYF.

This clone showed up just a few times. The chain has TRBV5-4 and TRBJ2-7; TRBD2 is a possible D gene (5 bases). Looked up from germline, CDR1 is SGHNT and CDR2 is YYREEE (reference sequence). V was pared by 3 bases and J by 0 bases, with 10 bases between. The CDR3 runs 14 residues. CDR3 loop: CASSYRDNSYEQYF. CDR3 nucleotide sequence: TGTGCCAGCAGCTACCGGGATAACTCCTACGAGCAGTACTTC.

V and J are TRBV5-4 and TRBJ1-2; 8 nucleotides match TRBD1. Germline loops: CDR1 SGHNT, CDR2 YYREEE (reference sequence). Unmatched junction bases numbered 6, after V lost 4 bases and J lost 4 bases. CDR3 size: 14 residues. The CDR3 here is CASSTTGVGYGYTF. DNA of the CDR3: TGTGCCAGCAGCACGACAGGGGTTGGCTATGGCTACACCTTC.

The chain recombines TRBV30 with TRBJ2-1; D remains ambiguous. CDR3 size: 15 residues. From germline, CDR1 is GTSNPN and CDR2 SVGIG (reference sequence). The V gene lost 2 bases and the J gene lost 0 bases, with 11 bases spanning the gap. CDR3 bases: TGTGCCTGGAGTCATCTCCTCAGCTCCTACAATGAGCAGTTCTTC. Translated, it gives CAWSHLLSSYNEQFF.

In this sample, this clone turned up once. The chain is built from TRBV27 and TRBJ2-1; D is possibly TRBD2 (6 bases). CDR3 length equals 12 residues. V lost 6 bases, J lost 4 bases, and 7 bases lay in between. From germline, CDR1 is MNHEY and CDR2 SMNVEV (reference sequence). Here the CDR3 DNA reads TGTGCCAGCAGCGGGGGTTACAATGAGCAGTTCTTC. As protein: CASSGGYNEQFF.

V gene TRBV5-5 combines with J gene TRBJ2-7; TRBD1 matches at 9 bases. This CDR3 comprises 14 residues. Germline V gene data show CDR1 as SGHKS and CDR2 as YYEKEE (reference sequence). The V segment lost 4 bases and the J segment 3 bases; nucleotides outside the gene matches: 5. The CDR3 sequence: CASSAGQGLYEQYF. The CDR3 DNA reads as TGTGCCAGCAGCGCGGGACAGGGACTCTACGAGCAGTACTTC. The full variable domain, completed using reference TRBV5-5 and TRBJ2-7, is DAGVTQSPTHLIKTRGQQVTLRCSPISGHKSVSWYQQVLGQGPQFIFQYYEKEERGRGNFPDRFSARQFPNYSSELNVNALLLGDSALYLCASSAGQGLYEQYFGPGTRLTVT.

The V and J genes are TRBV7-9 and TRBJ1-2; D is ambiguous. CDR1 and CDR2 from the germline V gene are SEHNR and FQNEAQ (reference sequence). The CDR3 runs 16 residues. The V end was cut by 3 bases, the J end by 4 bases, with 18 bases between. CDR3: CASSFLGVGDVYGYTF. The DNA for the CDR3 is TGTGCCAGCAGCTTCTTAGGAGTGGGCGATGTCTATGGCTACACCTTC.

The rearrangement uses TRBV27 and TRBJ2-7, with 11 bases aligning to TRBD2. V lost 6 bases and J lost 4; bases outside the gene matches: 8. CDR1 is MNHEY, CDR2 SMNVEV, per germline (reference sequence). This CDR3 contains 15 residues. The CDR3 DNA reads as TGTGCCAGCAGCTTACTAGCGGGAGAAATTTACGAGCAGTACTTC. It yields the protein CASSLLAGEIYEQYF.

This clone was counted once. V usage is TRBV4-2 and J usage is TRBJ2-1; D remains ambiguous. V lost 4 bases and J lost 9, with 19 bases in between. CDR3 length: 15 residues. Germline V gene lookup returns CDR1 LGHNA and CDR2 YNFKEQ. CDR3 bases: TGTGCCAGCAGCCCTCTATCCTTGGGCCCCCTTGAGCAGTTCTTC. Its translation is CASSPLSLGPLEQFF.

The V gene is TRBV5-1, the J gene TRBJ2-7; weak D call: TRBD1 (6 bases). CDR3 size: 14 residues. CDR1 is SGHRS and CDR2 is YFSETQ in the germline V gene. V lost 2 bases and J lost 4, with 13 bases in between. CDR3 region: CASSFQGSQYEQYF. In nucleotides, the CDR3 is TGCGCCAGCAGCTTCCAGGGGTCTCAGTACGAGCAGTACTTC.

This rearrangement joins TRBV4-1 to TRBJ1-2, with 9 bases matching TRBD1. Germline values: CDR1 MGHRA, CDR2 YSYEKL. Germline trimming cut 4 bases from V and 8 bases from J; bases unmatched to any gene: 5. This CDR3 is 13 amino acids long. The CDR3 protein is CASSLDRGGGYTF. DNA of the CDR3: TGCGCCAGCAGCCTGGACAGGGGAGGGGGCTACACCTTC.

J is TRBJ2-7 and V is TRBV4-1; TRBD2 matches 9 bases. The CDR3 totals 15 residues. V shed 7 bases, J shed 2 bases, and the junction held 9 bases outside the gene matches. Germline V gene sequence: CDR1 MGHRA, CDR2 YSYEKL. The CDR3 nucleotides are TGCGCCAGCACCGCCTTTGCTAGCGGGACCTACGAGCAGTACTTC. It specifies CASTAFASGTYEQYF.

The V gene is TRBV27, the J gene TRBJ2-7, with 10 bases identical to TRBD2. Trimming cost V 4 bases and J 0 bases; bases outside gene matches: 3. Germline V gene data show CDR1 as MNHEY and CDR2 as SMNVEV (reference sequence). The CDR3 is made up of 15 amino acids. CDR3 in DNA: TGTGCCAGCAGTTACAGACTAGCGGGCTCCTACGAGCAGTACTTC. Translating it yields CASSYRLAGSYEQYF.

The chain combines TRBV2 with TRBJ1-2; D call uncertain. Per the germline V gene, CDR1 is SNHLY and CDR2 is FYNNEI. This CDR3 region has 10 residues. Trimming pared 6 bases from V and 4 bases from J, leaving 3 bases between. CDR3 in amino acids: CASRSYGYTF. CDR3 bases: TGTGCCAGCAGAAGCTATGGCTACACCTTC. Drawing the rest from reference TRBV2 and TRBJ1-2, the complete variable domain is EPEVTQTPSHQVTQMGQEVILRCVPISNHLYFYWYRQILGQKVEFLVSFYNNEISEKSEIFDDQFSVERPDGSNFTLKIRSTKLEDSAMYFCASRSYGYTFGSGTRLTVV.

CDR3 DNA sequence: TGTGCCAGCAGTTATGGGACTGAAACCTACGAGCAGTACTTC. It specifies CASSYGTETYEQYF. The gene calls are TRBV6-1 and TRBJ2-7; tentative D call: TRBD2 (6 bases). Germline V gene lookup returns CDR1 MNHNS and CDR2 SASEGT. The CDR3 extends over 14 amino acids. Trimming removed 5 bases from V and 2 bases from J, with 13 bases in between.

This chain connects TRBV9 to TRBJ2-1; the D is unclear. The CDR3 extends over 14 amino acids. The germline V and J ends were trimmed by 3 bases and 8 bases, with 15 bases remaining between them. Looked up from germline, CDR1 is SGDLS and CDR2 is YYNGEE. The CDR3 DNA sequence: TGTGCCAGCAGCGCTGGACCGATTAGGGATGAGCAGTTCTTC. It encodes CASSAGPIRDEQFF.

This chain joins TRBV11-3 and TRBJ2-1; D remains unclear. Germline CDR1 reads SGHNT; CDR2 reads YENEEA. The CDR3 is 14 residues long. The V and J ends lost 5 bases and 4 bases respectively, with 12 bases between them. Here the CDR3 reads CASSPDGLYNEQFF. In DNA, the CDR3 is TGTGCCAGCAGCCCGGACGGCTTGTACAATGAGCAGTTCTTC.

The chain is built from TRBV6-6 and TRBJ2-7; 10 bases match TRBD1. The J segment lost 0 bases and the V segment lost 4 bases, leaving 6 bases of the junction unmatched. The CDR3 loop spans 16 amino acids. Germline CDR1 is MNHNY and CDR2 is SVGAGI (reference sequence). CDR3 coding DNA: TGTGCCAGCAGTTGGGACAGGGGTTCACGCTCCTACGAGCAGTACTTC. Translated: CASSWDRGSRSYEQYF.

V usage is TRBV6-6 and J usage is TRBJ2-5; 9 bases line up with TRBD1. Losses at the gene ends were 5 bases for V and 3 bases for J; bases not matched to a gene: 7. The CDR3 has 15 residues. Germline CDR1 and CDR2: MNHNY and SVGAGI (reference sequence). CDR3 in DNA: TGTGCCAGCAGTCGGGGACAGGGAAGAAAAGAGACCCAGTACTTC. Amino acids: CASSRGQGRKETQYF.

This clone occurred once. V and J are TRBV28 and TRBJ2-7; TRBD1 agrees at 7 bases. Per germline, CDR1 MDHEN and CDR2 SYDVKM. V shed 5 bases, J shed 3 bases, and the junction held 1 base outside the gene matches. This CDR3 region has 12 residues. CDR3 sequence reads: CASSGQDYEQYF. The CDR3, as DNA: TGTGCCAGCAGTGGACAGGACTACGAGCAGTACTTC.

CDR3 coding DNA: TGTGCCAGCAGCTTGTTACCCGCTGGGGCCAACGTCCTGACTTTC. It yields the protein CASSLLPAGANVLTF. This chain connects TRBV7-6 to TRBJ2-6; no firm D call. This CDR3 region has 15 residues. Germline V gene sequence: CDR1 SGHVS, CDR2 FNYEAQ. V lost 3 bases and J 2 bases, leaving 8 bases between the germline ends.